Here is one T cell receptor (beta chain) with its context. MiXCR, applied by TCRdb to the PCR reads, yields one record per CDR3 protein. The table lists roughly 19,000 distinct CDR3 sequences, roughly 39% of them singletons, with roughly 10% in the top ten. The data stem from a study of tumor-infiltrating lymphocytes in oesophageal squamous cell carcinoma. CDR3 length: 13 residues. From germline, CDR1 is SGHTA and CDR2 FQGNSA. Trimming removed 7 bases at V and 13 bases at J, with 20 bases between. Sequenced material: normal esophageal tissue next to the tumor. This chain connects TRBV7-2 to TRBJ2-4; D is perhaps TRBD2 (5 bases). The receptor's source is a male donor with esophageal squamous cell carcinoma. CDR3 residues: CASTFYRAREQYF. As DNA, the CDR3 is TGTGCCAGCACCTTCTATCGGGCAAGGGAGCAGTACTTC.